Shown below are 5 T cell receptor beta chains from a single sample sequenced in a study of blood T cells in healthy people across ages. A J-beta primer mix and a sample-barcoded 5' primer were used in a second PCR of about 7 to 12 cycles. TCRdb reprocessed the 5' RACE reads via MiXCR and lists one record per CDR3 protein. The profile shows under 1,100,000 distinct CDR3 sequences, roughly 24% of them singletons. This sample also belongs to another study, concerning T cells of mothers and their children.

The source material was blood. Receptor source: a girl aged 2-9 years in good health.

The V gene is TRBV6-5, the J gene TRBJ2-3; 11 bases fit TRBD2. The V segment lost 4 bases and the J segment 3 bases; nucleotides outside the gene matches: 6. CDR1 and CDR2 (germline): MNHEY, SVGAGI. The CDR3 totals 16 residues. Here the CDR3 reads CASSSASGGLTDTQYF. The CDR3 DNA reads TGTGCCAGCAGTTCGGCTAGCGGGGGGCTAACAGATACGCAGTATTTT.

The gene calls are TRBV19 and TRBJ2-5, with D unresolved. From germline, CDR1 is LNHDA and CDR2 SQIVND (reference sequence). CDR3 size: 13 residues. V dropped 4 bases and J dropped 7 bases, with 13 bases sitting between them. For the CDR3, the DNA is TGTGCCAGTAGTACGACCCCGTTTGGGACCCAGTACTTC. Translation gives CASSTTPFGTQYF.

The chain carries TRBV9 and TRBJ2-5; D is possibly TRBD1 (6 bases). This CDR3 has 15 amino acids. Germline lookup yields CDR1 SGDLS and CDR2 YYNGEE. Trimming removed 0 bases from V and 1 base from J, with 10 bases in between. The CDR3 loop reads CASSVARGFQETQYF. CDR3 bases: TGTGCCAGCAGCGTAGCTAGGGGGTTCCAAGAGACCCAGTACTTC.

The J gene is TRBJ1-4, the V gene TRBV7-9; D is uncertain. V was clipped by 5 bases and J by 8 bases, with 15 bases between them. The CDR3 consists of 14 residues. Germline loops: CDR1 SEHNR, CDR2 FQNEAQ (reference sequence). CDR3 nucleotides: TGTGCCAGCAGCCCAGACGGGGTACGGGAAAAACTGTTTTTT. It translates to CASSPDGVREKLFF.

The table lists this clonotype with a few counts. The rearrangement uses TRBV18 and TRBJ2-7; the match to TRBD2 covers 8 bases. The V gene's germline CDR1 is KGHSH and CDR2 LQKENI. This CDR3 comprises 13 residues. The junction had 8 bases not matched to a gene; V was cut back by 6 bases and J by 7 bases. CDR3 nucleotide sequence: TGTGCCAGCTCGGGGGACTTAGCGGGGGAGCAGTACTTC. As protein: CASSGDLAGEQYF.